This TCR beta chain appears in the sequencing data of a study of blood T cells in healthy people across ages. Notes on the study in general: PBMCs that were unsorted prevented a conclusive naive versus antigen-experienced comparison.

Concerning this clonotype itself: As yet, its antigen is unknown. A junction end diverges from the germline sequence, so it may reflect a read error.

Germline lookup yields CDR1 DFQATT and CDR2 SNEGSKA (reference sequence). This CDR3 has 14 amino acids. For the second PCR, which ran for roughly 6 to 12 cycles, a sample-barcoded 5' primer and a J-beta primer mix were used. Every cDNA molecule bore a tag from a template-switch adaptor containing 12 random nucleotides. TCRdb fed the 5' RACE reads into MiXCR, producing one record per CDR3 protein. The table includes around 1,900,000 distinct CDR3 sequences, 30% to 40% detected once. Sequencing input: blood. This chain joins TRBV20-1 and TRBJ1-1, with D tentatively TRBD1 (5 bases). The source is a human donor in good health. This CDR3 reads CRARGFRLNTEAFF. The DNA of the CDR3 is TGCAGGGCTAGGGGCTTTCGGCTAAACACTGAAGCTTTCTTT.